This paragraph covers one T cell receptor (beta chain) sequence. Its antigen is not known. The sample originates from a study of identical twins. Study results and caveats: Out-of-frame alpha sequences shared by twins showed excess low generation probability. Cord blood beta clonotypes that were abundant carried fewer insertions, and memory repertoires showed no such trend.

Germline V CDR1 and CDR2: SGHRS, YFSETQ. Trimming at V came to 5 bases and at J to 2 bases, leaving 7 bases not matched to a gene. The CDR3 contains 14 residues. From the 5' RACE reads, TCRdb called clonotypes with MiXCR, one entry per CDR3 protein. The sample consists of about 260,000 distinct CDR3 sequences, about 7% of them appearing once. These data were also filed under a second study, of yellow fever vaccine responses in identical twins.

The chain uses TRBV5-1 and TRBJ2-7, with 7 positions matching TRBD1. The TCR comes from a woman aged 18-35 years in good health. The specimen was memory (CD45RO+) T cells sorted from blood. Here the CDR3 DNA reads TGCGCCAGCAGTTTCGGGACAGTGCCCTACGAGCAGTACTTC. Translation: CASSFGTVPYEQYF.